This entry lists 2 T cell receptor beta chains sequenced from one sample in a study of blood T cell repertoires in COVID-19. TCRdb's copy holds only in-frame clones and misses some; the assay was immunoSEQ multiplex PCR. The table lists about 350,000 clones, over 85% of them singletons. The material sequenced was peripheral blood. The receptors stem from a woman in her fifties or sixties with COVID-19, enrolled during active disease.

This chain links TRBV3-1 (or the pseudogene TRBV3-2) with TRBJ2-1, with D unclear. The V and J ends lost 0 bases and 0 bases respectively, with 9 bases between them. The CDR3 runs to 16 residues. Germline CDR1 reads LGHDT; CDR2 reads YNNKEL (reference sequence). This chain's CDR3 is CASSQDGPSSYNEQFF. The CDR3 bases are TGTGCCAGCAGCCAAGATGGCCCCAGCTCCTACAATGAGCAGTTCTTC.

The chain carries TRBV28 and TRBJ1-3; 7 positions agree with TRBD1. The ends lost 6 bases at V and 0 bases at J; junction bases unmatched: 8. The length of the CDR3 is 16 residues. Germline-derived CDR1 and CDR2 are MDHEN and SYDVKM. The CDR3: CASRADRTISGNTIYF. CDR3 DNA: TGTGCCAGCAGGGCGGACAGGACGATCTCTGGAAACACCATATATTTT.